This TCR beta chain stems from a study of T cells expressing NK-cell markers. Study-wide context: One of the eight sequenced donors was seronegative, whereas the other seven were HCMV-seropositive.

CDR3 size: 13 residues. Germline CDR1 MDHEN, CDR2 SYDVKM. For each CDR3 protein, TCRdb gives one entry from its re-call of the 5' RACE reads, without DNA. The clone table shows roughly 430,000 distinct CDR3 sequences, with the ten largest holding 7.3%. The source is a woman between 18 and 75 years old in good health. Source material: blood T cells: a sorted CD56 or NKG2C T cell subset, CD4+ or CD8+ T cells, or bulk PBMC T cells (not recorded which). The chain couples TRBV28 to TRBJ1-5; TCRdb outputs TRBD1, but without DNA this stays unchecked. This chain's CDR3 is CASIGQGAQPQHF. The full variable domain, rest sourced from reference TRBV28 and TRBJ1-5, is DVKVTQSSRYLVKRTGEKVFLECVQDMDHENMFWYRQDPGLGLRLIYFSYDVKMKEKGDIPEGYSVSREKKERFSLILESASTNQTSMYLCASIGQGAQPQHFGDGTRLSIL.